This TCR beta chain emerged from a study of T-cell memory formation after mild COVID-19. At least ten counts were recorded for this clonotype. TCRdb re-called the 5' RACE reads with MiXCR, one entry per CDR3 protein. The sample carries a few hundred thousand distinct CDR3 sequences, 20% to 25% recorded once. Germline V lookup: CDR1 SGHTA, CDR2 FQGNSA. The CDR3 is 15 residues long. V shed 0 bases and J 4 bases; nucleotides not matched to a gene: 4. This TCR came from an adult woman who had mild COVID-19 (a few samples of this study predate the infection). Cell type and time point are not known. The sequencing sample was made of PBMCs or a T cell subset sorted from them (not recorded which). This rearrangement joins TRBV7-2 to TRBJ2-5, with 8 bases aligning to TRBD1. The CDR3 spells CASSLAHTGGETQYF. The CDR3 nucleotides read TGTGCCAGCAGCTTAGCCCACACAGGGGGAGAGACCCAGTACTTC.